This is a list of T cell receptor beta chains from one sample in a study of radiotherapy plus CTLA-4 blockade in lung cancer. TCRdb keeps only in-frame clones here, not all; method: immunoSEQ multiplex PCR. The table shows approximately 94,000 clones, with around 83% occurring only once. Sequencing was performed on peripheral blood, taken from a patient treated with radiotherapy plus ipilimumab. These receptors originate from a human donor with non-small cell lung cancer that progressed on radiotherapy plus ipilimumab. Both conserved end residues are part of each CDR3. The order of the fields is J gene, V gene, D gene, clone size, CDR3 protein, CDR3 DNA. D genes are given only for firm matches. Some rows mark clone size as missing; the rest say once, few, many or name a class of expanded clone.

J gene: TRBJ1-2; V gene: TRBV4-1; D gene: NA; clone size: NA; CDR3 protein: CASSQDSVRPLYGYTF; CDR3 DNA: TGCGCCAGCAGCCAAGACTCGGTAAGGCCTCTCTATGGCTACACCTTC
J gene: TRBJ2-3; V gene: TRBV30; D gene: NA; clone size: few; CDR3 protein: CASRLGALASTDTQYF; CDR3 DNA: TGTGCCTCGCGCCTGGGGGCTCTCGCTAGCACAGATACGCAGTATTTT
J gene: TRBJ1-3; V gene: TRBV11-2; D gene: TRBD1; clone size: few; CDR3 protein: CASSSRTGGYGNTIYF; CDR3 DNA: TGTGCCAGCAGCTCGCGGACAGGGGGATATGGAAACACCATATATTTT
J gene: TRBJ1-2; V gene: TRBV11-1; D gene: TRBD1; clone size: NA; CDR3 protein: CASSQGQGFAGYTF; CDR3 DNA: TGTGCCAGCAGCCAGGGACAGGGGTTTGCCGGCTACACCTTC
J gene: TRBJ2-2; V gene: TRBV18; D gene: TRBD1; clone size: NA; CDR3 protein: CASSPVGQGNTGELFF; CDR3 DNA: TGTGCCAGCTCACCAGTAGGACAGGGGAACACCGGGGAGCTGTTTTTT
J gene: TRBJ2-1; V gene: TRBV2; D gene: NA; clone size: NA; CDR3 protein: CASGGGTYNEQFF; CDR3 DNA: TGTGCCAGCGGGGGCGGGACCTACAATGAGCAGTTCTTC
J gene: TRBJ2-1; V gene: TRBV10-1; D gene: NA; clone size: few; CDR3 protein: CASSESVLVQFF; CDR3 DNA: TGCGCCAGCAGTGAGTCGGTCCTGGTGCAGTTCTTC
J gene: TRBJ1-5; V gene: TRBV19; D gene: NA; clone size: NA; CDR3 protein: CASSVKRVSNQPQHF; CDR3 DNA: TGTGCCAGTAGCGTAAAGAGGGTTAGCAATCAGCCCCAGCATTTT
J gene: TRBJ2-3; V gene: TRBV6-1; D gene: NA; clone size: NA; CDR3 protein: CASSESGSGTDTQYF; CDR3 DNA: TGTGCCAGCAGTGAATCCGGGAGTGGCACAGATACGCAGTATTTT
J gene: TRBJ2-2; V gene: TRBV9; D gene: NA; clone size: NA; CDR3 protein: CASSVTGYTGELFF; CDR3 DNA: TGTGCCAGCAGCGTAACAGGGTACACCGGGGAGCTGTTTTTT
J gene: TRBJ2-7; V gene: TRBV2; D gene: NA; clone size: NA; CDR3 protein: CASSETRTTYEQYF; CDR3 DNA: TGTGCCAGCAGTGAGACAAGGACGACTTACGAGCAGTACTTC
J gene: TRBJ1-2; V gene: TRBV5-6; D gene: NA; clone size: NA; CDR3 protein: CASSLGFAGYTF; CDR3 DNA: TGTGCCAGCAGCTTGGGGTTCGCAGGCTACACCTTC
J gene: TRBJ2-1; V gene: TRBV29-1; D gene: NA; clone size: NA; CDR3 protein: CSVKEVNEQFF; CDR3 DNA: TGCAGCGTTAAGGAAGTCAATGAGCAGTTCTTC
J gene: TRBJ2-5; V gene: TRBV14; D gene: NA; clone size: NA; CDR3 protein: CASSQDQLETQYF; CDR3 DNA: TGTGCCAGCAGCCAAGATCAATTAGAGACCCAGTACTTC
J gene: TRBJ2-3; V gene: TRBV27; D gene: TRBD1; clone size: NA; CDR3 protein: CASSWTGPPDTQYF; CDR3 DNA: TGTGCCAGCAGTTGGACAGGGCCCCCAGATACGCAGTATTTT
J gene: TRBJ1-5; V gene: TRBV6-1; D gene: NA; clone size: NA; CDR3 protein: CASSEAGQGNSIGNQPQHF; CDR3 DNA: TGTGCCAGCAGTGAAGCGGGGCAGGGGAACAGTATTGGCAATCAGCCCCAGCATTTT
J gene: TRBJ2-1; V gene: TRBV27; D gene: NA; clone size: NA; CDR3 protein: CASSSPVYNEQFF; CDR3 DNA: TGTGCCAGCAGTTCACCAGTATACAATGAGCAGTTCTTC
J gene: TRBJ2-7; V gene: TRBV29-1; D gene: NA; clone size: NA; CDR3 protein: CSVLGVGLGVYEQYF; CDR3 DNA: TGCAGCGTCCTAGGGGTGGGGTTGGGTGTCTACGAGCAGTACTTC
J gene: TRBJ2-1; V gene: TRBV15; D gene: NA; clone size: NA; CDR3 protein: CATSRQWVADNEQFF; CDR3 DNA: TGTGCCACCAGCAGGCAATGGGTTGCCGACAATGAGCAGTTCTTC
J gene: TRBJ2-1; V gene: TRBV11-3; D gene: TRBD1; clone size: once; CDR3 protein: CASSLDHRGRDEQFF; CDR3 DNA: TGTGCCAGCAGCTTAGATCACAGGGGGCGGGATGAGCAGTTCTTC
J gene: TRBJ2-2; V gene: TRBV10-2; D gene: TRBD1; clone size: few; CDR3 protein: CASSESGQGAGELFF; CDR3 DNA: TGCGCCAGCAGTGAATCGGGACAGGGGGCCGGGGAGCTGTTTTTT
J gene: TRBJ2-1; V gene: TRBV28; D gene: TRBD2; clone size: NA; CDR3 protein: CASSLSTSGRFDEQFF; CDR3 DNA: TGTGCCAGCAGTTTATCGACTAGCGGGAGGTTCGATGAGCAGTTCTTC